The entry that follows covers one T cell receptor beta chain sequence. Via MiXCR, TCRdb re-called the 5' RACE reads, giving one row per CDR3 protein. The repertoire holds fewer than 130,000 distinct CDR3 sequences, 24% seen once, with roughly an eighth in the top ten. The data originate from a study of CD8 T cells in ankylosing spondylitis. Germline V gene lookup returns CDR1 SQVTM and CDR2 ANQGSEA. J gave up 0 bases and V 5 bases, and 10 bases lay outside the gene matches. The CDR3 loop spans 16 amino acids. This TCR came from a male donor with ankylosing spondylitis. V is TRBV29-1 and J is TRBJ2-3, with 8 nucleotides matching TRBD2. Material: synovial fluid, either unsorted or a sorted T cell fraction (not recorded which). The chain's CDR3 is CSVQGVTSGSTDTQYF. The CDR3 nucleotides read TGCAGCGTTCAAGGGGTTACTAGCGGAAGCACAGATACGCAGTATTTT.